This T cell receptor beta chain comes out of a study of cytomegalovirus exposure and HLA in healthy donors. CDR1 is LGHNA and CDR2 is YNFKEQ in the germline V gene. The CDR3 is 17 amino acids. V was trimmed by 0 bases and J by 2 bases, leaving 15 bases between them. Study findings and constraints: When analyzed later, the rates of TCR association showed variation by HLA locus, with DRB1 the most and HLA-C the fewest. Follow-up analysis seemed to connect common viral pathogens with several of the most significant clusters identified.

Primers for the PCR totalled 60 Vbeta and 13 Jbeta. Produced via immunoSEQ multiplex PCR; TCRdb's table is partial and in-frame only. The sample yields some 140,000 clones, roughly 80% seen once. This clone was detected a few times. Its antigen is currently unknown. The origin of this receptor is a woman aged 40-49 years in good health and CMV-seronegative. The J gene is TRBJ2-3, the V gene TRBV4-2; D may be TRBD1 (6 bases). Specimen: PBMCs. The CDR3 protein is CASSQDWQGPPTDTQYF. In DNA form, the CDR3 reads TGTGCCAGCAGCCAAGATTGGCAGGGGCCCCCCACAGATACGCAGTATTTT.